These T cell receptor beta chains were read from a single sample in a study of blood T cells in healthy people across ages. TCRdb re-derived calls from the 5' RACE reads in MiXCR, one entry per CDR3 protein. The table has approximately 730,000 distinct CDR3 sequences, about 55% seen once. Sequences were obtained from blood. The source of these receptors is an elderly man in good health. CDR3s leave out the opening cysteine and the closing phenylalanine or tryptophan. Each record gives: J gene, V gene, CDR3 protein.

TRBJ2-3 TRBV25-1 VSRRSPDTQY
TRBJ2-7 TRBV9 ASSIAGTGGYEQY
TRBJ2-7 TRBV5-1 ASSQGLAELHYEQY
TRBJ2-3 TRBV2 ASSDSKERGQHRDAY
TRBJ2-3 TRBV18 ASSPLAGAGSRYAY
TRBJ2-5 TRBV5-1 ASSLGTVLGQETQY
TRBJ1-1 TRBV5-1 ASSLAGSTEAF
TRBJ2-1 TRBV28 ASSEREPYNEQF
TRBJ2-7 TRBV5-1 ASSSDRGRGEQY
TRBJ2-1 TRBV14 ASSQEGLAPYNEQF
TRBJ2-3 TRBV29-1 SVEDRIGRFTDTQY
TRBJ2-1 TRBV2 ASSRDRDNEQF
TRBJ2-5 TRBV9 ASSARTGHETQY
. TRBV25-1 ASSETGPLAKNIQY
TRBJ2-1 TRBV5-1 ATSRDSINEQF
TRBJ1-1 TRBV7-6 ASSASGADGTEAF
TRBJ2-3 TRBV7-2 AFGVYAY
TRBJ2-4 TRBV2 ASSVVLAKNIQY
. TRBV12-3/TRBV12-4 ASSGLGTYEQY
TRBJ2-7 TRBV12-3/TRBV12-4 ARPGTKCEQY
TRBJ2-5 TRBV20-1 SAPLPRRGQETQY
TRBJ2-3 TRBV20-1 SASPGQVMYTDTQY
TRBJ2-3 TRBV4-2 ASSQEIQGADTQY
TRBJ2-4 TRBV24-1 ATSDSGQGPRIQY
TRBJ2-1 TRBV11-2 ASRQVNEQF
. TRBV9 ASSVGSSQETQY
TRBJ2-1 TRBV20-1 SARWGSGSYNEQF
TRBJ2-3 TRBV9 ASSAGTSSGDTQY
TRBJ2-5 TRBV25-1 ASSEPTPGGETQY
TRBJ1-2 TRBV3-1 ASSQEAGLPSGGYT
TRBJ2-1 TRBV14 ASSPRITSGPYNEQF
. TRBV11-3 ASSPRGQLYEQY
TRBJ2-4 TRBV13 ASSSGLAKNIQY